The clone carrying this T cell receptor beta chain has ten or more counts. The antigen is unknown. CDR3 length: 16 residues. Trimming took 1 base from V and 0 from J, leaving 10 bases between them. The germline V gene encodes CDR1 MGHDK and CDR2 SYGVNS. These data come from a study of response to subunit inactivated influenza vaccine. Study results and limitations: T cells newly recruited by each seasonal influenza vaccination are few, the authors suggested.

TCRdb passed the RT-PCR reads through MiXCR, listing each CDR3 protein once. The sample shows 650,000 to 700,000 distinct CDR3 sequences, approximately 15% of them seen only once. Here the sequenced sample was PBMCs from blood, taken 11 to 12 days after vaccination. The clonotype comes from a man in his fifties or sixties who received an inactivated influenza vaccine. The chain links TRBV25-1 to TRBJ2-1; D ambiguous. The CDR3 reads CASSESGRSSYNEQFF. The CDR3 DNA is TGTGCCAGCAGTGAATCTGGGCGGAGCTCCTACAATGAGCAGTTCTTC.